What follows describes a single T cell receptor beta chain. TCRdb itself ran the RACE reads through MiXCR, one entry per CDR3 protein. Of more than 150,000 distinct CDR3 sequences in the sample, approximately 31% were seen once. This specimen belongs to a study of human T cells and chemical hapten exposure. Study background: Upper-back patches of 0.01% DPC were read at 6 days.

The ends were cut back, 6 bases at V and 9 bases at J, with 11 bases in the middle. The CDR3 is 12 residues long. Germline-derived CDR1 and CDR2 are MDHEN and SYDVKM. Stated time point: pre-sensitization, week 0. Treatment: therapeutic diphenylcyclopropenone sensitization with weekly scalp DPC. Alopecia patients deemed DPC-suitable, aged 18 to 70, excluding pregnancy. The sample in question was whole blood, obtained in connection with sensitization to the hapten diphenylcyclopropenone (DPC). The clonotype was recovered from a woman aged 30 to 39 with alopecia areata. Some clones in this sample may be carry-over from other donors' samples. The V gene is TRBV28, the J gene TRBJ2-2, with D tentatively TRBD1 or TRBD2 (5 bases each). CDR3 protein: CASSVGGRELFF. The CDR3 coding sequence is TGTGCCAGCAGCGTTGGGGGACGGGAGCTGTTTTTT.